This paragraph covers one TCR beta chain sequence. The table came from immunoSEQ multiplex PCR; TCRdb's copy has only in-frame clones and leaves some out. In the table there are more than 200,000 clones, about 90% of which are singletons. The data stem from a study of blood T cell repertoires in COVID-19. Germline CDR1 SGHDT, CDR2 YYEEEE. The CDR3 length is 15 residues. Deletions cut 4 bases from V and 4 bases from J, with 17 bases between. Clinical history as reported by participants underpinned cohort assignment. Within 2 weeks of study entry, exposed participants had contacted a PCR-confirmed or clinician-diagnosed COVID-19 case.

This sequence was found in a woman younger than 45 who had been exposed to COVID-19. V gene TRBV5-6 combines with J gene TRBJ1-1; D gene unclear. The material sequenced was PBMCs or T cells enriched from blood (not recorded which). In nucleotides, the CDR3 is TGTGCCAGCAGCCTAGGTCGCGGATCGGGCACTGAAGCTTTCTTT. This sequence encodes CASSLGRGSGTEAFF.